The clone carrying this TCR beta chain showed up many times. The antigen remains undetermined. This sample's TCRbeta library carried unique molecular identifier barcodes. A single record per CDR3 protein comes from TCRdb applying MiXCR to the PCR reads. The table includes 600,000 to 700,000 distinct CDR3 sequences, approximately 14% detected once. The record originates from a study of T-cell reconstitution after alpha-beta-depleted transplantation in children. Findings of the study overall: One year post-transplant, T-cell counts and diversity were largely derived from T cells produced anew. High day-60 TCRbeta diversity in some patients came from surviving recipient T cells and thymic progenitors. About two months after transplant, alpha-beta T cells reportedly came from several hundred expanded graft clones.

Trimming took off 2 bases at V and 2 bases at J, with 14 bases between the two ends. Germline V gene data show CDR1 as DFQATT and CDR2 as SNEGSKA (reference sequence). This CDR3 is 15 amino acids long. This sample comprised PBMCs, obtained before TCRalphabeta/CD19-depleted stem cell transplant. This receptor was identified in a girl aged 2-10 years with congenital amegakaryocytic thrombocytopenia, due to receive a stem cell transplant. The chain links TRBV20-1 to TRBJ2-3, with D perhaps matching TRBD1 or TRBD2 (6 bases each). The CDR3 spells CSARTAEGVTDTQYF. The CDR3 nucleotides read TGCAGTGCTAGAACAGCGGAGGGGGTCACAGATACGCAGTATTTT.